This entry lists 10 T cell receptor beta chains sequenced from one sample in a study of control samples from healthy donors and cancer patients. Data came from immunoSEQ multiplex PCR; TCRdb stores just in-frame clones and leaves some out. The data contain 110,000 or so clones, about 86% of them seen just once; the ten biggest clones take up 9.5% to 13%. The sequencing input was blood. The receptors come from a man aged 30 to 45 in good health.

The chain recombines TRBV9 with TRBJ1-2, with 7 bases fitting TRBD1. The J segment lost 4 bases and the V segment lost 3 bases, leaving 6 bases of the junction unmatched. This CDR3 has 14 residues. CDR1 SGDLS and CDR2 YYNGEE come from the germline V gene. Here the CDR3 reads CASSAPGTVYGYTF. The DNA of the CDR3 is TGTGCCAGCAGCGCCCCCGGGACAGTCTATGGCTACACCTTC.

The chain combines TRBV3-1 (or the pseudogene TRBV3-2) with TRBJ1-1; D possibly corresponds to TRBD1 (5 bases). From germline, CDR1 is LGHDT and CDR2 YNNKEL (reference sequence). The CDR3 length is 13 residues. Between the trimmed V and J ends, which lost 5 bases and 11 bases, there was a span of 18 bases. CDR3: CASSSRGAREAFF. CDR3 in DNA: TGTGCCAGCAGCTCAAGGGGAGCTAGGGAGGCTTTCTTT.

The CDR3 reads CASSGNTGELFF. The CDR3 DNA is TGTGCCAGCAGCGGTAACACCGGGGAGCTGTTTTTT. The V and J genes are TRBV5-4 and TRBJ2-2; no firm D call. The ends were cut back, 4 bases at V and 2 bases at J, with 3 bases in the middle. The germline V gene encodes CDR1 SGHNT and CDR2 YYREEE (reference sequence). The CDR3 covers 12 residues.

This chain uses TRBV11-3 with TRBJ2-5; possible D gene TRBD1, 5 bases. Germline loops: CDR1 SGHNT, CDR2 YENEEA. Between the trimmed V and J ends, which lost 2 bases and 2 bases, there was a span of 15 bases. There are 16 residues in the CDR3. The CDR3 reads CASSLPDTIFQETQYF. CDR3 DNA: TGTGCCAGCAGCTTACCGGACACGATCTTTCAAGAGACCCAGTACTTC.

The V call is TRBV7-8, the J call TRBJ1-4; D not resolved. This CDR3 has 15 residues. V was clipped by 5 bases and J by 3 bases, with 13 bases between them. CDR1 is SGHVS, CDR2 FQNEAQ, per germline. CDR3 residues: CASSPSGVANEKLFF. The CDR3 DNA reads TGTGCCAGCAGCCCTTCTGGAGTGGCTAATGAAAAACTGTTTTTT.

The rearrangement uses TRBV7-9 and TRBJ2-7; D tentatively reads TRBD1 or TRBD2 (6 bases each). Germline V gene lookup returns CDR1 SEHNR and CDR2 FQNEAQ (reference sequence). The V end lost 2 bases, the J end lost 2 bases, and 13 bases lay between the germline ends. This CDR3 region has 15 residues. The CDR3 DNA reads TGTGCCAGCAGCTTAACCACAGGGAGGACCTACGAGCAGTACTTC. This gives the protein CASSLTTGRTYEQYF.

The chain links TRBV5-1 to TRBJ2-1; 8 positions match TRBD1. Germline CDR1 and CDR2: SGHRS and YFSETQ. Trimming removed 2 bases from V and 4 bases from J; junction bases left unmatched: 8. The length of the CDR3 is 16 residues. CDR3 amino acids: CASSFYRDRNYNEQFF. The CDR3 DNA reads as TGCGCCAGCAGCTTCTACCGGGACAGGAATTACAATGAGCAGTTCTTC.

The chain has TRBV9 and TRBJ1-4, with no clear D. The germline gives CDR1 SGDLS, CDR2 YYNGEE. There are 12 residues in the CDR3. V dropped 2 bases and J dropped 7 bases, with 6 bases sitting between them. The CDR3 nucleotides read TGTGCCAGCAGCGTGAAGGGTGAAAAACTGTTTTTT. Translation: CASSVKGEKLFF.

V and J are TRBV30 and TRBJ1-4; D might be TRBD1 (6 bases). This CDR3 is built from 14 residues. V lost 1 base and J lost 8, with 14 bases in between. Germline CDR1 GTSNPN, CDR2 SVGIG (reference sequence). CDR3 protein: CAWSGAGEREKLFF. CDR3 DNA sequence: TGTGCCTGGAGTGGGGCAGGGGAAAGGGAAAAACTGTTTTTT. The variable domain in full, with the rest retrieved from reference TRBV30 and TRBJ1-4, is SQTIHQWPATLVQPVGSPLSLECTVEGTSNPNLYWYRQAAGRGLQLLFYSVGIGQISSEVPQNLSASRPQDRQFILSSKKLLLSDSGFYLCAWSGAGEREKLFFGSGTQLSVL.

The chain carries TRBV5-5 and TRBJ1-3, with D possibly TRBD1 on 5 matching bases. Per the germline V gene, CDR1 is SGHKS and CDR2 is YYEKEE (reference sequence). The V gene lost 4 bases and the J gene lost 2 bases, with 13 bases spanning the gap. The CDR3 contains 15 residues. CDR3 coding DNA: TGTGCCAGCAGCCCCATTTGGGGGACTGGAAACACCATATATTTT. It translates to CASSPIWGTGNTIYF. The full variable domain, with the rest looked up from reference TRBV5-5 and TRBJ1-3, is DAGVTQSPTHLIKTRGQQVTLRCSPISGHKSVSWYQQVLGQGPQFIFQYYEKEERGRGNFPDRFSARQFPNYSSELNVNALLLGDSALYLCASSPIWGTGNTIYFGEGSWLTVV.